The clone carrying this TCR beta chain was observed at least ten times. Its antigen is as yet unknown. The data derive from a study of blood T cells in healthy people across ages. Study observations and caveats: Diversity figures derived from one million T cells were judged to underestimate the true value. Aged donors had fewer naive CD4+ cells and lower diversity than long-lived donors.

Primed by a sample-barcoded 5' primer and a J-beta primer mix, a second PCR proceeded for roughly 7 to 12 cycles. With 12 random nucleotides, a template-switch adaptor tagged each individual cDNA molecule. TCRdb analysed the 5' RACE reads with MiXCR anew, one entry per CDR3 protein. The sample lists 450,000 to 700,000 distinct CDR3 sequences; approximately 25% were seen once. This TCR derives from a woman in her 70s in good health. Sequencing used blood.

CDR3 region: CSVDQGGETQYF. DNA of the CDR3: TGCAGCGTTGATCAGGGAGGGGAGACCCAGTACTTC. The gene calls are TRBV29-1 and TRBJ2-5; TRBD2 matches 7 bases. Per germline, CDR1 SQVTM and CDR2 ANQGSEA. The CDR3 has 12 residues. V shed 3 bases and J 5 bases; nucleotides not matched to a gene: 3.